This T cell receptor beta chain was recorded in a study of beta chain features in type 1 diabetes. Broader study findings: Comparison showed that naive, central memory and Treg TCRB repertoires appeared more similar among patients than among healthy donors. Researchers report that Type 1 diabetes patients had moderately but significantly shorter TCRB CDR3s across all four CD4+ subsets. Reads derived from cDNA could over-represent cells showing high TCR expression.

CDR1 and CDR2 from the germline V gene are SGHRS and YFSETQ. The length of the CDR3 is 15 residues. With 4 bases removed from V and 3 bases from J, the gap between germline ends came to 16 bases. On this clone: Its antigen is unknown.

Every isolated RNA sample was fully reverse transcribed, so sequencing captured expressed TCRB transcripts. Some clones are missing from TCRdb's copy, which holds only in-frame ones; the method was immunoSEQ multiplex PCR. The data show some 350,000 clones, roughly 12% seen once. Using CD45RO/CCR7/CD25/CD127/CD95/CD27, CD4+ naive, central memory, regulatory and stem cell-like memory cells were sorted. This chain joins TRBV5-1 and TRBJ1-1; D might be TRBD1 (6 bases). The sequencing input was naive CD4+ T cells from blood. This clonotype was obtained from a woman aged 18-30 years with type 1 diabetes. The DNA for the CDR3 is TGCGCCAGCAGCGACGCGAGGGGGTGGGACACTGAAGCTTTCTTT. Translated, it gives CASSDARGWDTEAFF.